The 8 T cell receptor beta chains given below trace back to one sample, sequenced in a study of cytomegalovirus exposure and HLA in healthy donors. The table came from immunoSEQ multiplex PCR; TCRdb's copy has only in-frame clones and leaves some out. The profile shows around 220,000 clones, almost 90% of them singletons. Material for sequencing was PBMCs. Receptor source: a woman between 18 and 30 years old in good health and CMV-seronegative.

This chain links TRBV30 with TRBJ2-2; 10 nucleotides agree with TRBD2. With 1 base clipped from V and 4 bases from J, the junction kept 9 bases outside the gene matches. The CDR3 sequence is 17 residues long. Germline-derived CDR1 and CDR2 are GTSNPN and SVGIG (reference sequence). CDR3 protein: CAWSASGRAYGTGELFF. CDR3 sequence (DNA): TGTGCCTGGAGTGCCAGCGGGAGGGCCTATGGCACCGGGGAGCTGTTTTTT.

This clone was detected only once. The V call is TRBV14, the J call TRBJ2-3; D is possibly TRBD1 (6 bases). The CDR3 runs to 18 residues. Trimming removed 3 bases at V and 0 bases at J, with 19 bases between. Per the germline V gene, CDR1 is SGHDN and CDR2 is FVKESK. The CDR3 loop is CASSQRTGMGRSTDTQYF. The CDR3, as DNA: TGTGCCAGCAGCCAGAGAACAGGGATGGGTCGTAGCACAGATACGCAGTATTTT.

This chain joins TRBV7-9 and TRBJ2-3; TRBD2 agrees at 7 bases. Looked up from germline, CDR1 is SEHNR and CDR2 is FQNEAQ (reference sequence). CDR3 length: 17 residues. V gave up 3 bases and J gave up 0 bases; unmatched junction bases: 9. The CDR3 region has the DNA TGTGCCAGCAGCTTTCCTGGCGGGAGATCTAGCACAGATACGCAGTATTTT. Translated: CASSFPGGRSSTDTQYF. The variable domain in full, completed from reference TRBV7-9 and TRBJ2-3, reads DTGVSQNPRHKITKRGQNVTFRCDPISEHNRLYWYRQTLGQGPEFLTYFQNEAQLEKSRLLSDRFSAERPKGSFSTLEIQRTEQGDSAMYLCASSFPGGRSSTDTQYFGPGTRLTVL.

This clone was seen more than once but under ten times. The chain joins TRBV2 to TRBJ1-2; a weak D match, TRBD1 (5 bases). The germline V gene has CDR1 SNHLY and CDR2 FYNNEI. Trimming stripped 0 bases from V and 4 bases from J, with 12 bases between. The CDR3 totals 15 residues. The CDR3 DNA reads TGTGCCAGCAGTGAAGCGAGCTCACAGGTCTATGGCTACACCTTC. Protein: CASSEASSQVYGYTF.

The chain carries TRBV10-1 and TRBJ2-2; D possibly corresponds to TRBD2 (5 bases). The CDR3 runs 14 residues. The germline gives CDR1 WNHNN, CDR2 SYGVQD (reference sequence). V was clipped by 5 bases and J by 6 bases, with 13 bases between them. The CDR3 loop is CASSPRPEAGELFF. The CDR3 DNA is TGCGCCAGCAGTCCCCGACCGGAGGCCGGGGAGCTGTTTTTT.

Only one count was recorded for this clone. The chain combines TRBV29-1 with TRBJ2-3, with 10 bases lining up with TRBD2. Per germline, CDR1 SQVTM and CDR2 ANQGSEA. CDR3 length equals 16 residues. With 3 bases clipped from V and 4 bases from J, the junction kept 10 bases outside the gene matches. Here the CDR3 DNA reads TGCAGCGTTGAGGGGACTAGCGAGATTTACGCAGATACGCAGTATTTT. Encoded protein: CSVEGTSEIYADTQYF.

The rearrangement links TRBV6-5 to TRBJ2-2, with D perhaps matching TRBD1 (7 bases). CDR1 MNHEY and CDR2 SVGAGI come from the germline V gene. This CDR3 spans 16 amino acids. Between the trimmed V and J ends, which lost 2 bases and 4 bases, there was a span of 14 bases. CDR3 residues: CASSYGRRGRTGELFF. CDR3 nucleotides: TGTGCCAGCAGTTACGGAAGGAGGGGGCGCACCGGGGAGCTGTTTTTT.

This clone was observed a handful of times. This chain uses TRBV11-2 with TRBJ2-7, with D perhaps TRBD2 (6 bases). V dropped 4 bases and J dropped 3 bases, with 16 bases sitting between them. Germline CDR1 SGHAT, CDR2 FQNNGV. The CDR3 runs 15 residues. The chain's CDR3 is CASSYSGRIGYEQYF. The CDR3 DNA follows: TGTGCCAGCAGCTACAGCGGGCGCATTGGCTACGAGCAGTACTTC.